The present TCR beta chain was sequenced within a study of patients and donors after allogeneic stem cell transplantation. The CDR3 totals 14 residues. Deletions cut 1 base from V and 1 base from J, with 5 bases between. Germline CDR1 is SGHAT and CDR2 is FQNNGV. One entry per CDR3 protein, called by TCRdb with MiXCR from the RT-PCR reads. The data show about 160,000 distinct CDR3 sequences, about 40% seen once. This clonotype was counted at least ten times. This TCR came from a human donor who was either an allogeneic HSCT recipient or a stem cell or donor lymphocyte infusion donor (not recorded which). It is not recorded whose cells these are; they may come from a transplant donor. The chain combines TRBV11-2 with TRBJ1-5; the D is unclear. Source material: blood, either unsorted or a sorted T cell fraction (not recorded which). CDR3: CASSLGRSNQPQHF. In DNA, the CDR3 is TGTGCCAGCAGCTTAGGGAGAAGCAATCAGCCCCAGCATTTT.